This T cell receptor (beta chain) was obtained from a study of early stage breast cancer tumors. Here immunoSEQ multiplex PCR was the method, and the copy in TCRdb shows in-frame clones only, minus some. The sample includes tens of thousands of clones, 60% to 85% of them seen just once. Trimming pared 4 bases from V and 0 bases from J, leaving 7 bases between. The germline V gene encodes CDR1 MGHDK and CDR2 SYGVNS. This CDR3 has 14 amino acids. This TCR was sampled from a person under 45 with breast cancer. What was sequenced was blood. The chain couples TRBV25-1 to TRBJ1-3; perhaps TRBD1 as D (5 bases). The chain's CDR3 is CASSGTSSGNTIYF. The CDR3 coding sequence is TGTGCCAGCAGTGGGACAAGCTCTGGAAACACCATATATTTT. Full variable domain (remainder filled in from reference TRBV25-1 and TRBJ1-3): EADIYQTPRYLVIGTGKKITLECSQTMGHDKMYWYQQDPGMELHLIHYSYGVNSTEKGDLSSESTVSRIRTEHFPLTLESARPSHTSQYLCASSGTSSGNTIYFGEGSWLTVV.